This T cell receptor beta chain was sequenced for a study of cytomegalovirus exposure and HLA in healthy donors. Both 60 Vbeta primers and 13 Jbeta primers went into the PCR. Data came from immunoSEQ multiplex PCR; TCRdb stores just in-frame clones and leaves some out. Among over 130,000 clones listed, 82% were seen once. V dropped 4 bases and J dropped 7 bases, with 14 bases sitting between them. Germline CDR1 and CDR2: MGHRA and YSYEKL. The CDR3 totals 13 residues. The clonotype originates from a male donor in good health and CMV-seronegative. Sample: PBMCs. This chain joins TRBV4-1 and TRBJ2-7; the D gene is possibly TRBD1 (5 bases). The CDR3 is CASSPGPPGEQYF. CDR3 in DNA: TGCGCCAGCAGCCCAGGGCCTCCCGGGGAGCAGTACTTC.